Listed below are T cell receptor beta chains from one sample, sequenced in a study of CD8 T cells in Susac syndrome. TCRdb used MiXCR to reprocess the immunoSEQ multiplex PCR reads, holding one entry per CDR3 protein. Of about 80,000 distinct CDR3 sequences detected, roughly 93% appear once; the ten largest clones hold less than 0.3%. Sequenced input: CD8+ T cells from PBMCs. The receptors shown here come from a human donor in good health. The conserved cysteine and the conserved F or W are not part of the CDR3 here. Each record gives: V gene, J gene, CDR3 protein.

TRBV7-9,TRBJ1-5,ASSGPSVAHQPQH
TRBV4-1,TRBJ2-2,ASSPPLAGVFGELF
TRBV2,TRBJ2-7,ASREGQGVEQY
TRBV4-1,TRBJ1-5,ASSQDGVSNQPQH
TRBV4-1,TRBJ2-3,ASSQRTGDRTDTQY
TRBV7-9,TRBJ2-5,ASRGGFGTTQETQY
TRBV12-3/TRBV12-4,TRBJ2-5,ASSPRGLHQY
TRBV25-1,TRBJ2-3,ASSEDRGTDTQY
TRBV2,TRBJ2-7,ASDGGAAYEQY
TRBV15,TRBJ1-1,ATSRDRGVTEAF
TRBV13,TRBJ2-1,ASSLLAGGRDNEQF
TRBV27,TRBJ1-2,ASRTGGMGYGYT
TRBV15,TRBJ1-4,ATSNLATNEKLF
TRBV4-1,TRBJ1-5,ASSQVAGGRYNQPQH
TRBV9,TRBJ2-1,ASSVVSSNEQF
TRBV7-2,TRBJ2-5,ASSLVGGAGTQY
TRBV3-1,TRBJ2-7,ASSQVVTGGDEQY
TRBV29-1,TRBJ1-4,SVEEANTNEKLF
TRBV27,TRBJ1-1,ASSLTGTGNTEAF
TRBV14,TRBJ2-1,ASSQDMVKGAYNEQF
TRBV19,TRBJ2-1,ASSIVWLAGVAINEQF
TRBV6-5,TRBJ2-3,ASSETASADTQY
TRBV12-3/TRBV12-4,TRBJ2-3,ASSQDGVSSTDTQY
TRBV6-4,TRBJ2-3,ASSPTGDTDTQY
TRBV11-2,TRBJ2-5,ASSPFPERAETQY
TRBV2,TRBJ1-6,ASSETQGSSPLH
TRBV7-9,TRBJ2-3,ASSLRGRSTDTQY
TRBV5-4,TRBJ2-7,ASSRRTASYEQY
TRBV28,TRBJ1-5,ASSTWDRYQPQH
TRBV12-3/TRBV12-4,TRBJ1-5,ASSLGVLGNQPQH
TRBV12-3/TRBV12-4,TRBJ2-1,ASSQNFNLAGARDEQF
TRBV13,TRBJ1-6,ASSLGAQTYNSPLH
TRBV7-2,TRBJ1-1,ASALWENTEAF
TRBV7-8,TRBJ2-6,ASSLMNGRASGANVLT
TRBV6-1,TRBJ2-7,ASSDVGLSGLRTYEQY
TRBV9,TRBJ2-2,ASSEVGTGFNTGELF
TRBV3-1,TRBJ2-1,ASSQLGGMAPEQF
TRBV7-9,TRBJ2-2,ASSLPQAGVNGELF
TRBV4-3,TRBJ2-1,ASSQELAGAFNEQF
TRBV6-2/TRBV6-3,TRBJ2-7,ASSQPGQPVRQY
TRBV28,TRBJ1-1,ASSPWAMNTEAF
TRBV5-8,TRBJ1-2,ASSSAVLYGYT
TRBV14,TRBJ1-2,ASGIGVNYVGYT
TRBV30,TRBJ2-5,AWSPLRQGGSQETQY
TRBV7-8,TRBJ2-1,ASSLAPSSYNEQF
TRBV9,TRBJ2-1,ASSVGDYGEQF
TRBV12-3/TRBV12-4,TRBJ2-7,ASSLGGGVEQY
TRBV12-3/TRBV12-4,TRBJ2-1,ASSPGGGSEQF
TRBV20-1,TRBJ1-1,SARDSQAEAF
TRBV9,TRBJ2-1,ASSVIAGDYNEQF
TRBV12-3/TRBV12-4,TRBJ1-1,ASSLFQGPGETEAF
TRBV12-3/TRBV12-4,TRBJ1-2,ASSLAPTGRYGYT
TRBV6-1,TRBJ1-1,ASSPRDRVFGSTEAF
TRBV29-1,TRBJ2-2,SVEEASANTGELF
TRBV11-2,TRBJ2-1,ASSTAAGDNEQF
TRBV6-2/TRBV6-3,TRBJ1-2,ASSRGQTYGYT
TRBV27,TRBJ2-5,ASSLSNIQETQY
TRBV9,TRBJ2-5,ASSVGGTEETQY
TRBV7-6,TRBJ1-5,ASSALPGAQPQH